These 12 T cell receptor beta chains were sequenced from one sample in a study of blood T cell repertoires in COVID-19. This table comes from immunoSEQ multiplex PCR, and its TCRdb copy is limited to in-frame clones, with some not included. This table holds fewer than 50,000 clones, around nine tenths found once. Sequenced sample: peripheral blood. The origin of the receptors is a man aged 45-65 years with COVID-19, enrolled during active disease.

The chain couples TRBV4-2 to TRBJ2-1, with D perhaps TRBD2 (6 bases). CDR1 is LGHNA, CDR2 YNFKEQ, per germline. This CDR3 region has 16 residues. V shed 0 bases and J shed 0 bases, with 9 bases lying between them. The CDR3: CASSQETSFSYNEQFF. CDR3 in DNA: TGTGCCAGCAGCCAAGAAACTAGCTTCTCCTACAATGAGCAGTTCTTC.

DNA of the CDR3: TGTGCCAGTTCCTCCGTGGGTGGCGGGTGGTACGAGCAGTACTTC. It encodes CASSSVGGGWYEQYF. The chain employs TRBV6-5 and TRBJ2-7, with a weak D call TRBD2 (5 bases). This CDR3 has 15 amino acids. Per the germline V gene, CDR1 is MNHEY and CDR2 is SVGAGI. Trimming pared 9 bases from V and 4 bases from J, leaving 22 bases between.

Only one count was recorded for this clone. The genes are TRBV7-6 and TRBJ2-7; weak D call: TRBD2 (5 bases). Trimming took 1 base from V and 2 from J, leaving 12 bases between them. Per the germline V gene, CDR1 is SGHVS and CDR2 is FNYEAQ. This CDR3 comprises 15 residues. The CDR3 DNA sequence: TGTGCCAGCAGCTTAGGAGGGTCTTCCACCTACGAGCAGTACTTC. Encoded protein: CASSLGGSSTYEQYF.

This clone was detected a few times. The gene calls are TRBV19 and TRBJ2-1; D is perhaps TRBD2 (6 bases). Trimming removed 2 bases from V and 8 bases from J, with 13 bases in between. Germline V lookup: CDR1 LNHDA, CDR2 SQIVND (reference sequence). The CDR3 spans 14 residues. The CDR3 protein is CASSIREPDDEQFF. CDR3 sequence (DNA): TGTGCCAGTAGTATACGGGAGCCCGACGATGAGCAGTTCTTC.

CDR3 nucleotide sequence: TGTGCCAGTACCGAGACAGGGGGTTTAAATCAGCCCCAGCATTTT. It translates to CASTETGGLNQPQHF. The V gene is TRBV19, the J gene TRBJ1-5, with 9 bases identical to TRBD1. CDR1 and CDR2 (germline): LNHDA, SQIVND (reference sequence). The V and J ends lost 7 bases and 4 bases, in that order; junction bases with no gene match: 8. The length of the CDR3 is 15 residues.

The rearrangement joins TRBV27 to TRBJ1-6, with D possibly matching TRBD1 (5 bases). Germline V gene data show CDR1 as MNHEY and CDR2 as SMNVEV (reference sequence). The CDR3 length is 19 residues. Trimming took 0 bases from V and 0 from J, leaving 15 bases between them. CDR3 DNA: TGTGCCAGCAGTTTATCGGGTCACAGGTCTAGCTCCTATAATTCACCCCTCCACTTT. Translating gives CASSLSGHRSSSYNSPLHF.

This clone was counted once. The rearrangement links TRBV6-5 to TRBJ2-3; TRBD2 matches at 7 bases. Germline values: CDR1 MNHEY, CDR2 SVGAGI. This CDR3 has 14 amino acids. J was trimmed by 2 bases and V by 5 bases; bases with no gene match: 4. CDR3 sequence (DNA): TGTGCCAGCAGTCCTAGCGGAACCACAGATACGCAGTATTTT. As protein: CASSPSGTTDTQYF.

This clone was counted once. This chain joins TRBV5-1 and TRBJ1-2, with D perhaps matching TRBD1 (5 bases). Looked up from germline, CDR1 is SGHRS and CDR2 is YFSETQ. V lost 0 bases to trimming and J lost 6 bases, with 15 bases between them. The CDR3 covers 15 residues. CDR3 DNA sequence: TGCGCCAGCAGCTTGGATGGACAACCTTACGATGGCTACACCTTC. It specifies CASSLDGQPYDGYTF.

This clone was seen only a few times. The V and J genes are TRBV12-3 or TRBV12-4 and TRBJ2-2; D not resolved. V lost 4 bases to trimming and J lost 5 bases, with 8 bases between them. The CDR3 is 13 amino acids. The CDR3: CASSSQETGELFF. DNA for the CDR3: TGTGCCAGCAGTTCCCAGGAAACCGGGGAGCTGTTTTTT.

This sequence joins TRBV7-9 and TRBJ2-7; D is unresolved. There are 13 residues in the CDR3. The germline V gene has CDR1 SEHNR and CDR2 FQNEAQ (reference sequence). V lost 6 bases and J lost 6, with 15 bases in between. The CDR3 DNA reads as TGTGCCAGCAGAGCTAGTGAACTGGGCGAGCAGTACTTC. It translates to CASRASELGEQYF.

This rearrangement joins TRBV18 to TRBJ2-5; possible D gene TRBD1, 6 bases. The V end lost 1 base, the J end lost 4 bases, and 10 bases lay between the germline ends. There are 14 residues in the CDR3. Germline CDR1 KGHSH, CDR2 LQKENI. The CDR3 sequence: CASSPLRGIETQYF. In DNA, the CDR3 is TGTGCCAGCTCACCACTGAGGGGGATAGAGACCCAGTACTTC.

The chain carries TRBV6-6 and TRBJ1-2; 7 bases are shared with TRBD1. The CDR3 covers 14 residues. Germline V gives CDR1 MNHNY, CDR2 SVGAGI (reference sequence). Trimming took 4 bases from V and 6 from J; bases not matched to a gene: 8. CDR3 amino acids: CASSSSGTENGYTF. The CDR3 coding sequence is TGTGCCAGCAGTTCCTCCGGGACAGAGAATGGCTACACCTTC.